The 4 T cell receptor beta chains in this list originate from one sample, sequenced in a study of blood T cell repertoires in COVID-19. Assay used: immunoSEQ multiplex PCR; TCRdb lists only in-frame clones, some missing. Of some 100,000 clones in the sample, 84% were seen once. Sequenced sample: peripheral blood. These TCRs come from a woman at least 80 years old with active or convalescent COVID-19.

The V and J genes are TRBV7-9 and TRBJ1-5; D possibly corresponds to TRBD1 (6 bases). V lost 4 bases and J lost 4, with 14 bases in between. This CDR3 has 15 amino acids. The germline CDR1 and CDR2 sequences are SEHNR and FQNEAQ (reference sequence). This CDR3 is CASSSAGEWNQPQHF. The CDR3 region has the DNA TGTGCCAGCAGCTCCGCAGGGGAATGGAATCAGCCCCAGCATTTT.

The chain couples TRBV3-1 (or the pseudogene TRBV3-2) to TRBJ1-4; 8 nucleotides agree with TRBD1. The CDR3 length is 14 residues. Germline V gene lookup returns CDR1 LGHDT and CDR2 YNNKEL (reference sequence). Unmatched junction bases numbered 1, after V lost 4 bases and J lost 3 bases. The DNA for the CDR3 is TGTGCCAGCAGCCGACAGGGGTCTAATGAAAAACTGTTTTTT. This encodes CASSRQGSNEKLFF.

This clone occurred once. J is TRBJ2-7 and V is TRBV7-9; 10 nucleotides align to TRBD2. Unmatched junction bases numbered 4, after V lost 3 bases and J lost 5 bases. CDR3 length equals 14 residues. Germline lookup yields CDR1 SEHNR and CDR2 FQNEAQ (reference sequence). Here the CDR3 reads CASSFGLAGDEQYF. In DNA form, the CDR3 reads TGTGCCAGCAGCTTTGGGCTAGCGGGAGACGAGCAGTACTTC.

This rearrangement joins TRBV3-1 (or the pseudogene TRBV3-2) to TRBJ1-2; a weak D match, TRBD1 (6 bases). CDR1 and CDR2 (germline): LGHDT, YNNKEL (reference sequence). V shed 1 base and J shed 8 bases, with 8 bases lying between them. This CDR3 comprises 12 residues. The CDR3 loop is CASSQVDRGYTF. The CDR3 nucleotides are TGTGCCAGCAGCCAAGTTGACAGGGGCTACACCTTC.